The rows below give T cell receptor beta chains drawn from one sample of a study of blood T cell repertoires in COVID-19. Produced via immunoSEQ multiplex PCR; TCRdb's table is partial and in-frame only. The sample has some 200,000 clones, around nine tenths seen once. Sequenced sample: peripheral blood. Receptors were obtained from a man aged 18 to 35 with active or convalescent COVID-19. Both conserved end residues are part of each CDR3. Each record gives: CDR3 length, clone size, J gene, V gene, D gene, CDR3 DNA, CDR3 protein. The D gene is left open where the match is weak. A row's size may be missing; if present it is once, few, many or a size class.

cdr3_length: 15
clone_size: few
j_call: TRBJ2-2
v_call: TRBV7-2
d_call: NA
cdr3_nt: TGTGCCAGCAGCTTACGCGAATCCCACACCGGGGAGCTGTTTTTT
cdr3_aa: CASSLRESHTGELFF

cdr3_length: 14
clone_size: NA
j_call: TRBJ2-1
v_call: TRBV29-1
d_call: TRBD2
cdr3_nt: TGCAGCGGGAAGGGACTAGCGGGATTTTTTGAGCAGTTCTTC
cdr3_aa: CSGKGLAGFFEQFF

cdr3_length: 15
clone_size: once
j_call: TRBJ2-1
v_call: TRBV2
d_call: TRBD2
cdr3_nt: TGTGCCAGCAGTGATAGGACTAGCGGCTACAATGAGCAGTTCTTC
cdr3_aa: CASSDRTSGYNEQFF

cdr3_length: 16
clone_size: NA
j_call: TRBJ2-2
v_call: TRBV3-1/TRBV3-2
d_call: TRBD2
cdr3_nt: TGTGCCAGCAGCCATTCCCTAGCGGGATTCACCGGGGAGCTGTTTTTT
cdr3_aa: CASSHSLAGFTGELFF

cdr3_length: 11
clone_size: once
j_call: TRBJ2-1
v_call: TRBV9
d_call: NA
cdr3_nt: TGTGCCAGCAGCGTTCGGAATGAGCAGTTCTTC
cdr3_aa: CASSVRNEQFF

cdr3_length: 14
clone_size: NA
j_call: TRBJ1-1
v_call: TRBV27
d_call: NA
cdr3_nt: TGTGCCAGCAGTTTCAACGGAGAGAACACTGAAGCTTTCTTT
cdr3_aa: CASSFNGENTEAFF

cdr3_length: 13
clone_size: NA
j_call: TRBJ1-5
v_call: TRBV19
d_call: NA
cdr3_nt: TGTGCCAGTAGTATACAGGGTAAGCAGCCCCAGCATTTT
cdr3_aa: CASSIQGKQPQHF

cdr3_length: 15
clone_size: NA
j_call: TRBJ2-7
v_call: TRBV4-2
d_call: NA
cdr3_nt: TGTGCCAGCAGCCAAGATCTCCCTAGCTCCTACGAGCAGTACTTC
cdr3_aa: CASSQDLPSSYEQYF

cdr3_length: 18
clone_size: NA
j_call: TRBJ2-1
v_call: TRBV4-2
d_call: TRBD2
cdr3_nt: TGTGCCAGCAGCCAAGATCCGCCGGGAGCGGGACCCTACAATGAGCAGTTCTTC
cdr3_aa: CASSQDPPGAGPYNEQFF

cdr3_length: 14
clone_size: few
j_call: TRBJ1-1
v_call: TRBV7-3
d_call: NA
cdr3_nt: TGTGCCAGCAGCCCCACACCAGGGAACACTGAAGCTTTCTTT
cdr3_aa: CASSPTPGNTEAFF

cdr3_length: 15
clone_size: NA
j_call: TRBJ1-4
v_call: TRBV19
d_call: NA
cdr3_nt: TGTGCCAGTAGGAGGCAGGGGAACCTTAATGAAAAACTGTTTTTT
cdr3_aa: CASRRQGNLNEKLFF

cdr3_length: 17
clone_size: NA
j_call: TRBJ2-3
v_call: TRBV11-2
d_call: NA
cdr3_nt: TGTGCCAGCAGCTTATATCTGGCGGCCCCTAGCACAGATACGCAGTATTTT
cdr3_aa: CASSLYLAAPSTDTQYF

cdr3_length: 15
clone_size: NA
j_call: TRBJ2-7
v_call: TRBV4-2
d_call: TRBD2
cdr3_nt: TGTGCCAGCAGCCCCCTAGCGGGAGTTATCTACGAGCAGTACTTC
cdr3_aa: CASSPLAGVIYEQYF

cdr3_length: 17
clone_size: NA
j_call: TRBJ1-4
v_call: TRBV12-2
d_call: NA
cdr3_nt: TGTGCAAGTCGCCCACCCCCGTACGGGGGGCGCAGGGAAAAACTGTTTTTT
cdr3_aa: CASRPPPYGGRREKLFF

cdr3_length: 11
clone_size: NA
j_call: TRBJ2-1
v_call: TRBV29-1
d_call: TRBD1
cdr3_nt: TGCGGAGGACAGGATAACAATGAGCAGTTCTTC
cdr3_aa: CGGQDNNEQFF

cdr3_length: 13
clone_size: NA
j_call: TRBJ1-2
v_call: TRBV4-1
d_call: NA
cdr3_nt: TGCGCCAGCAGCCAAGAAGCGGGGTATGGCTACACCTTC
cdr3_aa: CASSQEAGYGYTF

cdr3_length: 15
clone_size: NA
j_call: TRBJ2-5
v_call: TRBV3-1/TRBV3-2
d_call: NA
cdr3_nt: TGTGCCAGCAGCGTACGAAGCGGATACCAAGAGACCCAGTACTTC
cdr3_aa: CASSVRSGYQETQYF

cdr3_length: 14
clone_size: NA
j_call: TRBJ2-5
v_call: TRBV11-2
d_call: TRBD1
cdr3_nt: TGTGCCAGCAGCTCCGACAGGGCCGCAGAGACCCAGTACTTC
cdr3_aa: CASSSDRAAETQYF

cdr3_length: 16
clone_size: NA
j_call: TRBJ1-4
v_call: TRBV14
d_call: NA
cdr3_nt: TGTGCCAGCAGCCAAGGGCCGTGGGGAGCGGATGAAAAACTGTTTTTT
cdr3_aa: CASSQGPWGADEKLFF